The TCR beta chain under discussion was sequenced for a study of a mutant IDH1 vaccine in newly diagnosed glioma. Overall study: The study gave patients eight vaccinations in weeks 1, 3, 5, 7, 11, 15, 19, 23. The first vaccination came 4-6 weeks after radiotherapy alone, or with temozolomide cycles. Radiotherapy, temozolomide, or both had been given previously, and both were given to most.

General study findings and limits: Top peripheral T cell clonotype shifts appeared unrelated to pseudoprogression.

Some clones are missing from TCRdb's copy, which holds only in-frame ones; the method was immunoSEQ multiplex PCR. The data contain more than 35,000 clones, roughly 81% of them singletons. CDR1 and CDR2 from the germline V gene are KGHSH and LQKENI. This CDR3 has 14 amino acids. J was trimmed by 5 bases and V by 3 bases; bases with no gene match: 3. The count of this clone is one. As yet, its antigen is unknown. The sample's time point: week 23, last vaccination. A 20-mer mutant IDH1 peptide at 300 ug was injected subcutaneously with topical imiquimod. This TCR was sampled from a man aged 40-55 years with glioma. The chain carries TRBV18 and TRBJ1-5; 8 positions agree with TRBD1. The material was PBMCs, obtained from a glioma patient whose treatment included an IDH1 peptide vaccine. The CDR3 sequence is CASSPSGGHQPQHF. CDR3 bases: TGTGCCAGCTCACCTTCAGGGGGCCATCAGCCCCAGCATTTT.